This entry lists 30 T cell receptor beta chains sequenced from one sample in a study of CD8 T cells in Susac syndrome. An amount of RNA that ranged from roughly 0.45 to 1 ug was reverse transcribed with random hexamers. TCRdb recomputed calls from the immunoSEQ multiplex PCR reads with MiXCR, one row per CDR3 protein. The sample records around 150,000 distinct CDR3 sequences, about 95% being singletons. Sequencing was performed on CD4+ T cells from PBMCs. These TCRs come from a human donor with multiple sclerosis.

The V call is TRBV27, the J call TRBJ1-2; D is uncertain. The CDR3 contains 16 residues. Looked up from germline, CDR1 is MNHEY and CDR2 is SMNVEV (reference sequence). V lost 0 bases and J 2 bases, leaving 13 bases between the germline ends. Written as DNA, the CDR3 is TGTGCCAGCAGTTTATCGGTCGGCAGAATAAACTATGGCTACACCTTC. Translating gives CASSLSVGRINYGYTF.

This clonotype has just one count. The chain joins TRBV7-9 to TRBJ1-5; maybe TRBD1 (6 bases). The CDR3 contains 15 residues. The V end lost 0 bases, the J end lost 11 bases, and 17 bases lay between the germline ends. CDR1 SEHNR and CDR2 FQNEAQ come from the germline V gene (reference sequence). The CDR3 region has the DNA TGTGCCAGCAGCTTAGCAGGAGGGGGTCCCACCGCCCAGCATTTT. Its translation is CASSLAGGGPTAQHF.

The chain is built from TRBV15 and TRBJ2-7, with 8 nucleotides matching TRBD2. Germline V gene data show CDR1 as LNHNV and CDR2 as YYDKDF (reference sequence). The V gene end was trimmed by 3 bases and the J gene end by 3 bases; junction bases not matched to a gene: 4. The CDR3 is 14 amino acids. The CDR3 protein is CATSRLAGSYEQYF. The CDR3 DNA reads TGTGCCACCAGCAGGCTAGCGGGCAGCTACGAGCAGTACTTC.

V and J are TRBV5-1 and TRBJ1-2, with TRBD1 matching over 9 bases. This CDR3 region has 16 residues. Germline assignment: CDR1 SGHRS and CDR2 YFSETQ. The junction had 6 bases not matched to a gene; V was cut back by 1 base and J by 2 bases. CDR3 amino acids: CASSLRRTGENYGYTF. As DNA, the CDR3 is TGCGCCAGCAGCTTGAGGCGGACAGGGGAAAACTATGGCTACACCTTC. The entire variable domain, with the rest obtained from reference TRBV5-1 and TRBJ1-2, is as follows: KAGVTQTPRYLIKTRGQQVTLSCSPISGHRSVSWYQQTPGQGLQFLFEYFSETQRNKGNFPGRFSGRQFSNSRSEMNVSTLELGDSALYLCASSLRRTGENYGYTFGSGTRLTVV.

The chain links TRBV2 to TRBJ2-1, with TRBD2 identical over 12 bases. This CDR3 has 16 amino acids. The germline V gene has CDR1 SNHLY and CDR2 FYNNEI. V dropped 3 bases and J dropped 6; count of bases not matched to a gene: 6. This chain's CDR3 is CASSDNLAGGGNEQFF. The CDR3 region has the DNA TGTGCCAGCAGTGACAACCTAGCGGGAGGGGGCAATGAGCAGTTCTTC.

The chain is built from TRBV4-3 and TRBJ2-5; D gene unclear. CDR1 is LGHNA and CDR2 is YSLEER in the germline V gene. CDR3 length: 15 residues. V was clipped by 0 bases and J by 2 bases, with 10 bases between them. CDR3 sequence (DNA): TGCGCCAGCAGCCAAGATGGAACGGCGCAAGAGACCCAGTACTTC. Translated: CASSQDGTAQETQYF.

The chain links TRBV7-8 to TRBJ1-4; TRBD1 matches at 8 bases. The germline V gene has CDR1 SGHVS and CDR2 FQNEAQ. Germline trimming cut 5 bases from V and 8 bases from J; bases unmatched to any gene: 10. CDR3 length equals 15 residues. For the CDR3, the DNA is TGTGCCAGCAGCCTTGACCAGGGGGCGCGGGAAAAACTGTTTTTT. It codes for CASSLDQGAREKLFF.

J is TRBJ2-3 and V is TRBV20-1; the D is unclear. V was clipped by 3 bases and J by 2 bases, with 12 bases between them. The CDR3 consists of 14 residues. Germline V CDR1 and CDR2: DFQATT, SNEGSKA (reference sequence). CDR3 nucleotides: TGCAGTGCTAGCGAGGTCGAGGTCACAGATACGCAGTATTTT. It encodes CSASEVEVTDTQYF.

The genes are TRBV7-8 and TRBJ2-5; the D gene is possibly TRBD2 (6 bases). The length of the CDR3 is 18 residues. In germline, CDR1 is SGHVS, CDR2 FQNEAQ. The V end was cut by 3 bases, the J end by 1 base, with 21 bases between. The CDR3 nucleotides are TGTGCCAGCAGCTTCGGATTTAGCGGACAACTATTCCAAGAGACCCAGTACTTC. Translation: CASSFGFSGQLFQETQYF.

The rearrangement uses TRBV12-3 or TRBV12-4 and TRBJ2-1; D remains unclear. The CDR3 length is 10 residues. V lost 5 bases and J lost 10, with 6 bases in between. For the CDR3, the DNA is TGTGCCAGCAGTCGGACGGAGCAGTTCTTC. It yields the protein CASSRTEQFF.

The CDR3 DNA sequence: TGCACCAGCTACTTCTTTGGGGTCTCCTACGAGCAGTACTTC. Amino acids: CTSYFFGVSYEQYF. The chain recombines TRBV1 with TRBJ2-7. TRBV1 constitutes a pseudogene. The CDR3 has 14 amino acids.

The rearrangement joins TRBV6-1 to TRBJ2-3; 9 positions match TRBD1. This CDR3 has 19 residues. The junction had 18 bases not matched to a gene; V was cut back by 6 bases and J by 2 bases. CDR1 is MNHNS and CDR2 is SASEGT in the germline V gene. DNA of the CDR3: TGTGCCAGCAGCGACAGGGGGTTTATGTTTAGAAACTACACAGATACGCAGTATTTT. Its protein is CASSDRGFMFRNYTDTQYF.

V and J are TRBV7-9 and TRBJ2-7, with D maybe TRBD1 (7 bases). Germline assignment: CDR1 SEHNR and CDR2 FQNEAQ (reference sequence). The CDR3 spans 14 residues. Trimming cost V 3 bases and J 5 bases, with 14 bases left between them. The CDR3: CASSFRQGGDEQYF. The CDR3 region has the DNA TGTGCCAGCAGCTTTAGACAGGGAGGCGACGAGCAGTACTTC.

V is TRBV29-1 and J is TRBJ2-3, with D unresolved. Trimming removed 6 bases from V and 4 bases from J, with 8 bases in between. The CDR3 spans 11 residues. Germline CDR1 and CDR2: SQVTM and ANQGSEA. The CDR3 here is CSVMNPDTQYF. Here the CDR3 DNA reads TGCAGCGTCATGAACCCAGATACGCAGTATTTT.

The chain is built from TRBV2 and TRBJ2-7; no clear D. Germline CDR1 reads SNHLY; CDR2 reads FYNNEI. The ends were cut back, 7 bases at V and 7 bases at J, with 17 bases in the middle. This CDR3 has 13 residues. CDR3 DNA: TGTGCCAGCACCGGAGACGGATGGGGAGAGCAGTACTTC. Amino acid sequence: CASTGDGWGEQYF.

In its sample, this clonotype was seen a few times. CDR3 sequence reads: CASSLDRGSNQPQHF. The CDR3 DNA reads TGTGCCAGCAGCCTGGACAGGGGTAGCAATCAGCCCCAGCATTTT. The rearrangement links TRBV27 to TRBJ1-5, with 9 nucleotides matching TRBD1. CDR1 is MNHEY, CDR2 SMNVEV, per germline (reference sequence). The CDR3 spans 15 residues. The trim removed 6 bases at V and 0 bases at J, leaving 3 bases unmatched.

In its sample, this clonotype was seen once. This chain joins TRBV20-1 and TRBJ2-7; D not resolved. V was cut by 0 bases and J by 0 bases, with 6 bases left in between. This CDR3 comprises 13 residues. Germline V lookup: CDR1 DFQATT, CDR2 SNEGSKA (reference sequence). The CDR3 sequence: CSARDLSSYEQYF. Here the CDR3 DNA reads TGCAGTGCTAGAGATTTGTCCTCCTACGAGCAGTACTTC.

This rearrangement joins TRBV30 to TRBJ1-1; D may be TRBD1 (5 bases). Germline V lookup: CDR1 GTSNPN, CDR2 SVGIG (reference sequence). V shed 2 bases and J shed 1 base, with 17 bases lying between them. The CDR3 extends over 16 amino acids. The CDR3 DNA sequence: TGTGCCTGGAGTTCCAGGGTTGGGGAAACGAACACTGAAGCTTTCTTT. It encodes CAWSSRVGETNTEAFF.

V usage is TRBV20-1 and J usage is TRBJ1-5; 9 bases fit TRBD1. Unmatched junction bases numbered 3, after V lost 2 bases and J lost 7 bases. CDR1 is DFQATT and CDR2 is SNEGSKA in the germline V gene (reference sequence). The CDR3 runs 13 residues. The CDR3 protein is CSARLTGGQPQHF. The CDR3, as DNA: TGCAGTGCTAGACTGACAGGGGGACAGCCCCAGCATTTT.

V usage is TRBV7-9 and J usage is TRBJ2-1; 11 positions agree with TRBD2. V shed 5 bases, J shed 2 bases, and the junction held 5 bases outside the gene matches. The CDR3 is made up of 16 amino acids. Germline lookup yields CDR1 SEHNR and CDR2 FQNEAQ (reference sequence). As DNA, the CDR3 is TGTGCCAGCAGCCGGGGACTAGCGGTAACCTACAATGAGCAGTTCTTC. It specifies CASSRGLAVTYNEQFF.

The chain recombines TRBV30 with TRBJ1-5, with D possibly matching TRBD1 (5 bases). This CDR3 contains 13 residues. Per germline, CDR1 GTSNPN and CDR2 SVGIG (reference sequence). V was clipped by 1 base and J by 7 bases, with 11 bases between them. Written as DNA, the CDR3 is TGTGCCTGGAGTGGCGGGGCCCCCCAGCCCCAGCATTTT. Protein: CAWSGGAPQPQHF.

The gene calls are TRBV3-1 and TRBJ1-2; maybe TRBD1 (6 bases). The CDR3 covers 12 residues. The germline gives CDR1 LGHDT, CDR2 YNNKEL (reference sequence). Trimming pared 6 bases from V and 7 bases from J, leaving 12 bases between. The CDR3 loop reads CASRQQGGGYTF. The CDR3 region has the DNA TGTGCCAGCAGACAACAGGGCGGTGGCTACACCTTC.

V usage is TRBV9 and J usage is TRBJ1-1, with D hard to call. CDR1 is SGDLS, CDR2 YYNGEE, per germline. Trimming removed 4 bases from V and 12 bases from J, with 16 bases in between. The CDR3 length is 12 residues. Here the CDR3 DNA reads TGTGCCAGCAGCAGACCGGGAACTTTCCCTTTCTTT. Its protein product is CASSRPGTFPFF.

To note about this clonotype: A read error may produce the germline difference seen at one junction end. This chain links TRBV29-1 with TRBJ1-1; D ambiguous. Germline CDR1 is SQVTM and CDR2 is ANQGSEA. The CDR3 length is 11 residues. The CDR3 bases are TGCAGCGTTGAGGGGAACGCTGAAGCTTTCTTT. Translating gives CSVEGNAEAFF.

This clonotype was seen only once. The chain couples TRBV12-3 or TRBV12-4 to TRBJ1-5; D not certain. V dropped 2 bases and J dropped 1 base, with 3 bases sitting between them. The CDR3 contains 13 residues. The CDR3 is CASSLFSNQPQHF. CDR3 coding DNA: TGTGCCAGCAGTTTATTCAGCAATCAGCCCCAGCATTTT.

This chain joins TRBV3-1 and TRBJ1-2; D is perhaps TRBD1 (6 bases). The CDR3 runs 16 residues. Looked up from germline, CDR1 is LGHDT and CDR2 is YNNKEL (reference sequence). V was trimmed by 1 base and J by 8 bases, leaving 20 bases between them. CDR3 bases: TGTGCCAGCAGCCAAGGATACTCAGGGGCCCAAGAGGGCTACACCTTC. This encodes CASSQGYSGAQEGYTF.

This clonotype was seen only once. CDR3 in DNA: TGCGCCAGCAGCTTGGACGGCCTCCCCAAAAACATTCAGTACTTC. This gives the protein CASSLDGLPKNIQYF. J is TRBJ2-4 and V is TRBV5-1, with D hard to call. V gave up 0 bases and J gave up 2 bases, with 9 bases separating them. The germline CDR1 and CDR2 sequences are SGHRS and YFSETQ. This CDR3 is 15 amino acids long. Using reference TRBV5-1 and TRBJ2-4 for the parts outside the CDR3, the full variable domain is KAGVTQTPRYLIKTRGQQVTLSCSPISGHRSVSWYQQTPGQGLQFLFEYFSETQRNKGNFPGRFSGRQFSNSRSEMNVSTLELGDSALYLCASSLDGLPKNIQYFGAGTRLSVL.

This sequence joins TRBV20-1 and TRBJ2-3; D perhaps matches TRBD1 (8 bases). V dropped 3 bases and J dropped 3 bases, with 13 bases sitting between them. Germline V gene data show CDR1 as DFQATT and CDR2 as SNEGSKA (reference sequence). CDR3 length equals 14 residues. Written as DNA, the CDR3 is TGCAGTGCTAGGGTACAGGGGGGGACAGATACGCAGTATTTT. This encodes CSARVQGGTDTQYF.

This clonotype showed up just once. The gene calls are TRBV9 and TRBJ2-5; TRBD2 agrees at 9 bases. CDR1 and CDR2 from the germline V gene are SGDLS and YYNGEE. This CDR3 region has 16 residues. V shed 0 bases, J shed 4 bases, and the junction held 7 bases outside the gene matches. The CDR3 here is CASSVAGLAGRETQYF. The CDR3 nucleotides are TGTGCCAGCAGCGTAGCTGGCCTAGCGGGACGAGAGACCCAGTACTTC.

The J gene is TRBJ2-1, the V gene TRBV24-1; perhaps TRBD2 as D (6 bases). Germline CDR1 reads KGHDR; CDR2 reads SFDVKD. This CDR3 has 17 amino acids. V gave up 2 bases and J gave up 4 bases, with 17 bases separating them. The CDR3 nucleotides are TGTGCCACCAGTGATTCCCCCGGGGGTAAGAGGTACAATGAGCAGTTCTTC. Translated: CATSDSPGGKRYNEQFF.